These 2 T cell receptor beta chains were all obtained from the same sample, sequenced in a study of T-cell reconstitution after alpha-beta-depleted transplantation in children. This sample's TCRbeta library carried unique molecular identifier barcodes. TCRdb itself ran the PCR reads through MiXCR, one entry per CDR3 protein. Of approximately 220,000 distinct CDR3 sequences listed, approximately 15% are singletons. The specimen comprised PBMCs, mostly from graft donor cells, sampled 360 days after TCRalphabeta/CD19-depleted stem cell transplant. These TCRs come from a male patient aged 2 to 9 who had a stem cell transplant for acute lymphoblastic leukemia, so the T cells may come from the graft donor.

The gene calls are TRBV20-1 and TRBJ2-6, with D possibly being TRBD1 (5 bases). Between the trimmed V and J ends, which lost 3 bases and 7 bases, there was a span of 13 bases. The germline V gene encodes CDR1 DFQATT and CDR2 SNEGSKA (reference sequence). The CDR3 totals 14 residues. This CDR3 reads CSARGPLGANVLTF. The CDR3, as DNA: TGCAGTGCTAGGGGGCCCCTCGGCGCCAACGTCCTGACTTTC.

This clonotype occurred many times. Written as DNA, the CDR3 is TGTGCCAGCAGCCAAGAAGCCCGGCTCTACGAGCAGTACTTC. This gives the protein CASSQEARLYEQYF. V gene TRBV3-1 combines with J gene TRBJ2-7; D is unresolved. CDR1 is LGHDT and CDR2 is YNNKEL in the germline V gene (reference sequence). The V gene lost 0 bases and the J gene lost 3 bases, with 9 bases spanning the gap. This CDR3 comprises 14 residues.